A selection of T cell receptor beta chains follows, all from one sample in a study of blood T cell repertoires in COVID-19. The method was immunoSEQ multiplex PCR; TCRdb's version includes in-frame clones alone and lacks a portion of them. The repertoire has about 200,000 clones, under 90% of them found once; the top ten carry about 6.9%. The sample was peripheral blood. Every receptor here comes from a man in his 60s with acute or convalescent COVID-19. Both conserved end residues are trimmed from each CDR3.

v_gene	j_gene	len	CDR3aa
TRBV4-2	TRBJ2-7	14	ASSQISGRSSYEQY
TRBV19	TRBJ1-3	14	ASSIGTGVSGNTIY
TRBV5-1	TRBJ2-2	11	ASMGGSTGELF
TRBV19	TRBJ1-2	11	ASNLNSNYGYT
TRBV24-1	TRBJ2-7	16	ATSDSSKQGASSYEQY
TRBV24-1	TRBJ2-2	14	ATSDSRTGPTGELF
TRBV6-2/TRBV6-3	TRBJ2-1	14	ASSYKHSGPYNEQF
TRBV7-2	TRBJ2-1	14	ASRPEWRGGDNEQF
TRBV19	TRBJ1-2	12	ASSIDRVDYGYT
TRBV6-5	TRBJ1-4	12	ASSPPGNDEKLF
TRBV2	TRBJ1-5	18	ASRWTLGQGAPGDDQPQH
TRBV7-9	TRBJ2-6	12	ARDRESGANVLT
TRBV24-1	TRBJ2-3	15	ATSGTTGGEGTDTQY
TRBV29-1	TRBJ2-1	13	SVFGTSTDYNEQF
TRBV20-1	TRBJ2-7	11	SASKQGAYEQY
TRBV4-2	TRBJ1-5	13	ASSQDPTGDQPQH
TRBV7-2	TRBJ2-7	13	ASSLASAPAEEQY
TRBV4-1	TRBJ1-2	12	ASSQNRVNYGYT
TRBV6-5	TRBJ2-3	11	ASSQKAPDTQY
TRBV7-9	TRBJ1-1	11	ASSPGRNTEAF
TRBV5-1	TRBJ1-2	16	ASSPAITGRSANYGYT
TRBV2	TRBJ1-2	10	ASSDPDNGYT
TRBV11-2	TRBJ2-1	10	ASSLAGDEQF
TRBV6-2/TRBV6-3	TRBJ1-5	13	ASSYWTESNQPQH
TRBV6-1	TRBJ1-3	12	ASSEGASGNTIY
TRBV11-3	TRBJ1-1	10	ASSLGTGEAF
TRBV4-3	TRBJ2-7	12	ASSQDPVSYEQY
TRBV7-3	TRBJ1-6	12	ASSLAHSNSPLH